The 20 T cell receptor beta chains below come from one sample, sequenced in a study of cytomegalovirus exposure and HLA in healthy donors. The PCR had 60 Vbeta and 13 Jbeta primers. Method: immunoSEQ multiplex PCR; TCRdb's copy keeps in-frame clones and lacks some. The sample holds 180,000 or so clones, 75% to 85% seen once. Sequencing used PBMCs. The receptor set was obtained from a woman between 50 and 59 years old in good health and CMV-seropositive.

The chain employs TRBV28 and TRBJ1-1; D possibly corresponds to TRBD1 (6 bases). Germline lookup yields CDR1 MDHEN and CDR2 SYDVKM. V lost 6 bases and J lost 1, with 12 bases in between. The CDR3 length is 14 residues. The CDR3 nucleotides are TGTGCCAGCAGATCAGGGGCCCCGAACACTGAAGCTTTCTTT. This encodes CASRSGAPNTEAFF.

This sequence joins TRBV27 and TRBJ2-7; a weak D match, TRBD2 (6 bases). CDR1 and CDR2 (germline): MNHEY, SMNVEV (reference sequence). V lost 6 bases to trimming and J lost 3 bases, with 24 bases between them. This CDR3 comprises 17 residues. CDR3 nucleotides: TGTGCCAGCAGCCCCGCCTGGCTCGGGAGTTCTCACTACGAGCAGTACTTC. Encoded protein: CASSPAWLGSSHYEQYF.

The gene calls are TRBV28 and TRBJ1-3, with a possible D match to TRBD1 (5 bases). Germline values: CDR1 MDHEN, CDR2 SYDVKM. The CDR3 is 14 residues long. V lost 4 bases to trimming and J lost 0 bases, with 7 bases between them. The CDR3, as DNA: TGTGCCAGCAGTTCGACAGCCTCTGGAAACACCATATATTTT. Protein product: CASSSTASGNTIYF.

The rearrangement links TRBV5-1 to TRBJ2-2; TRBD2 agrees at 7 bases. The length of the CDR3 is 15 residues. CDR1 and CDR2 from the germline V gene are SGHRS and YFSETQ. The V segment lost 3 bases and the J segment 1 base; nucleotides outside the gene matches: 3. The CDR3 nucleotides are TGCGCCAGCAGCTGGCTAGCGGTGAACACCGGGGAGCTGTTTTTT. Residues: CASSWLAVNTGELFF.

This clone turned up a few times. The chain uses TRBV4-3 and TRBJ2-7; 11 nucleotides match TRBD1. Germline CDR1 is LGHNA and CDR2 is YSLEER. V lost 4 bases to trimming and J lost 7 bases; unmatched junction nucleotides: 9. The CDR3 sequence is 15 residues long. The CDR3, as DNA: TGCGCCAGCAGCCCCCGGGACAGGGGGACAGGGGAGCAGTACTTC. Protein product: CASSPRDRGTGEQYF.

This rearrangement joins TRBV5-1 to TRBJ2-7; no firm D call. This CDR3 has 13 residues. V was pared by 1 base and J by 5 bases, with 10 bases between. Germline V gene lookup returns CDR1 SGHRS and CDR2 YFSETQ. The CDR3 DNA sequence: TGCGCCAGCAGCTTGACTAACGAGCACGAGCAGTACTTC. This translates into CASSLTNEHEQYF.

The CDR3 here is CASSRTGATLEIYEQYF. DNA of the CDR3: TGTGCCAGCAGCAGGACAGGAGCCACACTGGAGATCTACGAGCAGTACTTC. The chain combines TRBV5-5 with TRBJ2-7, with 7 bases matching TRBD1. The CDR3 contains 17 residues. The ends lost 4 bases at V and 3 bases at J; junction bases unmatched: 16. From germline, CDR1 is SGHKS and CDR2 YYEKEE (reference sequence).

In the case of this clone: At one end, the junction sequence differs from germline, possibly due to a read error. The CDR3 DNA sequence: TGTGCCAGCAGCCCACGGGGAACTATGGCTACACCTTGG. Amino acid sequence: CASSPRGTMATPW. The chain links TRBV5-6 to TRBJ1-2; D unresolved. The CDR3 loop spans 13 amino acids. CDR1 and CDR2 (germline): SGHDT, YYEEEE.

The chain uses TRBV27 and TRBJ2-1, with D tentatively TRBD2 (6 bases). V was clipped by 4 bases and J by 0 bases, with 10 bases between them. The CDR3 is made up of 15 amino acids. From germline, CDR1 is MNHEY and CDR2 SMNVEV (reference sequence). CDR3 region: CASSSSDDSYNEQFF. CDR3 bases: TGTGCCAGCAGTTCTAGCGATGACTCCTACAATGAGCAGTTCTTC.

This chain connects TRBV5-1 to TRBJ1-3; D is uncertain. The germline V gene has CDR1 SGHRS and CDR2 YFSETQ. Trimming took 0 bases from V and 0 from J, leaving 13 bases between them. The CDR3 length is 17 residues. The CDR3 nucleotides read TGCGCCAGCAGCTTGGTGGTGGGAGGTCCCTCTGGAAACACCATATATTTT. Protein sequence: CASSLVVGGPSGNTIYF.

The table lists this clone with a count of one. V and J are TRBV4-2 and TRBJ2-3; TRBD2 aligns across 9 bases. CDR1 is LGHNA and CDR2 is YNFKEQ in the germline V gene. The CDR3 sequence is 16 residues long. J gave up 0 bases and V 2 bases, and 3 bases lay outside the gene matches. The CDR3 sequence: CASSQLTSGSTDTQYF. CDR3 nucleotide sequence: TGTGCCAGCAGCCAACTTACTAGCGGGAGCACAGATACGCAGTATTTT.

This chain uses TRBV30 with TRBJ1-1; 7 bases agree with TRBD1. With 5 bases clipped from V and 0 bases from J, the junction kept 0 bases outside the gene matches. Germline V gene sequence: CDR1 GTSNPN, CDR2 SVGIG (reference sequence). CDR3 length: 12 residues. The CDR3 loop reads CAWGQVNTEAFF. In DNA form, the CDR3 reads TGTGCCTGGGGACAGGTGAACACTGAAGCTTTCTTT.

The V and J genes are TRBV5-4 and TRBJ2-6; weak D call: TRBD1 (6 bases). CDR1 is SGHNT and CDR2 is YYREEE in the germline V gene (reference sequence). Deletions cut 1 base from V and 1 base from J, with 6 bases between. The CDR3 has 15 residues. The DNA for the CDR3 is TGTGCCAGCAGCTTGACAGGGTCTGGGGCCAACGTCCTGACTTTC. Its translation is CASSLTGSGANVLTF.

In nucleotides, the CDR3 is TGTGCCAGCTCACCACAACAGGCGGACGGGGAGCTGTTTTTT. This sequence encodes CASSPQQADGELFF. The rearrangement links TRBV18 to TRBJ2-2, with a weak D call TRBD1 (5 bases). This CDR3 spans 14 amino acids. Germline V CDR1 and CDR2: KGHSH, LQKENI. V was cut by 1 base and J by 7 bases, with 10 bases left in between.

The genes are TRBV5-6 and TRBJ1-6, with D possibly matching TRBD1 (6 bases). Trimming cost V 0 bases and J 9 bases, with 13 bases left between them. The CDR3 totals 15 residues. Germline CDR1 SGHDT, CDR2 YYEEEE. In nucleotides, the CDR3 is TGTGCCAGCAGCTTGGTTAAGGGGGTCGGTTCACCCCTCCACTTT. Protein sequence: CASSLVKGVGSPLHF.

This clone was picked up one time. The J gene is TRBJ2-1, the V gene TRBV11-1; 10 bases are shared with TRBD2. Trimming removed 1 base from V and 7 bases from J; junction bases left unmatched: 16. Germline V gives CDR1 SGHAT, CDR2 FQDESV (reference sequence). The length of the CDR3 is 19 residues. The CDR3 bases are TGTGCCAGCAGCTTAGGAGTATCGCGGACTAGCGGTGTCAGGAATGAGCAGTTCTTC. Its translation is CASSLGVSRTSGVRNEQFF.

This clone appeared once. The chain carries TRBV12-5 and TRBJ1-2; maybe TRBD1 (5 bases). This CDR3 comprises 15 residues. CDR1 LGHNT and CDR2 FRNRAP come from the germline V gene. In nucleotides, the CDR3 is TGTGCGGGGAGGGTGGGACGGCGACGCTTCTCTGGCTACACCTTC. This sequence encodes CAGRVGRRRFSGYTF.

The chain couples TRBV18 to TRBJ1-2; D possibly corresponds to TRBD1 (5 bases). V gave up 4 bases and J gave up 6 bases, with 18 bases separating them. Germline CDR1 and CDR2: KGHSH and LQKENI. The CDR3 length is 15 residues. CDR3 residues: CASSLNFGGEDGYTF. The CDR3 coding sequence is TGTGCCAGCTCACTGAACTTTGGAGGGGAGGATGGCTACACCTTC.

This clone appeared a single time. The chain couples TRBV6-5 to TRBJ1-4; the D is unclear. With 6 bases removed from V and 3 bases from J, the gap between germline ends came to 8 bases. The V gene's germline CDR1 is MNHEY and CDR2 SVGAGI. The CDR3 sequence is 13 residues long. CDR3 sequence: CASSRGPNEKLFF. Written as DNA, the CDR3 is TGTGCCAGCAGCCGGGGTCCTAATGAAAAACTGTTTTTT.

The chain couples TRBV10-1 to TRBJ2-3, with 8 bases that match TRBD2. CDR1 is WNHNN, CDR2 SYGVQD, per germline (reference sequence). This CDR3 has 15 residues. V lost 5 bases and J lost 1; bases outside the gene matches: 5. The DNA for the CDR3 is TGCGCCAGCAGTCTTACAGCGGGAGGCACAGATACGCAGTATTTT. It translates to CASSLTAGGTDTQYF.